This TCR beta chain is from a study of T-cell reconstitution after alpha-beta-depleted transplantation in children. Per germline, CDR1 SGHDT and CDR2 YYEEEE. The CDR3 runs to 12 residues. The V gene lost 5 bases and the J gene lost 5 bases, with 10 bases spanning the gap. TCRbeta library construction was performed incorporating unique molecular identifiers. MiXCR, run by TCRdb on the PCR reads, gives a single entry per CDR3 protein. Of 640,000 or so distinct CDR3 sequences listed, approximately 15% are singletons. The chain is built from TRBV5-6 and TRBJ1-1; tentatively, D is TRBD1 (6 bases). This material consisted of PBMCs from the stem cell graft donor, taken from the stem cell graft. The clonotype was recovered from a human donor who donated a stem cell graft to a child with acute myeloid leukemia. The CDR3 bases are TGTGCCAGCAGACAACAGGGAACTGAAGCTTTCTTT. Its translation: CASRQQGTEAFF.